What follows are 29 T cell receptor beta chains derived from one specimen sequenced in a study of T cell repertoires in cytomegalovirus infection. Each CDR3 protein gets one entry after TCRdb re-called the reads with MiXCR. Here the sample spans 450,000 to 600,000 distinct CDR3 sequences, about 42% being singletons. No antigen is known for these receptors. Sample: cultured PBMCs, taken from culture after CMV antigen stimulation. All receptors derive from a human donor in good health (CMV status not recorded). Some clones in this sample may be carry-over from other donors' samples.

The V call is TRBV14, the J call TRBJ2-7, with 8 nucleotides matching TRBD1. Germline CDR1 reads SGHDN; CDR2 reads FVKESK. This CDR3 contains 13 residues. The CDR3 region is CASSQDYAGGLAV. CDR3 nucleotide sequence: TGTGCCAGCAGCCAAGATTACGCAGGGGGCCTAGCGGTC.

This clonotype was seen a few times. The CDR3 region has the DNA TGTGCCAGCAGCTTTCGGGTAGCGGGAAACAATGAGCAGTTCTTC. This gives the protein CASSFRVAGNNEQFF. J is TRBJ2-1 and V is TRBV7-2, with 8 bases that match TRBD2. Germline V gene sequence: CDR1 SGHTA, CDR2 FQGNSA. This CDR3 is 15 amino acids long. V gave up 3 bases and J gave up 5 bases; unmatched junction bases: 6.

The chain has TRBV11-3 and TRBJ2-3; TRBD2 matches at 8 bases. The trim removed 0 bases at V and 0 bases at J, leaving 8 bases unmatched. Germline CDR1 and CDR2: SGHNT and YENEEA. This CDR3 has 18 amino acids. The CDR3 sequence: CASSLDGPGGGSTDTQYF. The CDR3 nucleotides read TGTGCCAGCAGCTTAGATGGGCCGGGGGGGGGGAGCACAGATACGCAGTATTTT.

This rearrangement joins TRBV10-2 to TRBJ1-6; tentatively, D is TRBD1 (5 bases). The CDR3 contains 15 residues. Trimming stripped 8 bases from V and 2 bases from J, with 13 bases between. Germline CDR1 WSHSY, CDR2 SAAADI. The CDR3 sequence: CASGDGDAYNSPLHF. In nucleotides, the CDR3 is TGCGCCAGCGGGGACGGAGACGCCTATAATTCACCCCTCCACTTT.

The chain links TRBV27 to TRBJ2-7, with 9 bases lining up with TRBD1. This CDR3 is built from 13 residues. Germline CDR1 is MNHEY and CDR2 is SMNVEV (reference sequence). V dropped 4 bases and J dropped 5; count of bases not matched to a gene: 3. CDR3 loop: CASSSWDRDEQYF. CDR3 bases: TGTGCCAGCAGTTCCTGGGACAGGGACGAGCAGTACTTC.

CDR3: CASRTNMKGPNEQFF. CDR3 nucleotide sequence: TGTGCCAGCAGAACGAATATGAAGGGACCCAATGAGCAGTTCTTC. This chain uses TRBV27 with TRBJ2-1; D is perhaps TRBD1 or TRBD2 (5 bases each). V gave up 6 bases and J gave up 6 bases, with 18 bases separating them. CDR1 is MNHEY and CDR2 is SMNVEV in the germline V gene (reference sequence). The CDR3 length is 15 residues.

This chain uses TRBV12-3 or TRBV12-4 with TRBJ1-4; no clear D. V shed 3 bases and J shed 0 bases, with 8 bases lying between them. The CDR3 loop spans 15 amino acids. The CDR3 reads CASSFPGATNEKLFF. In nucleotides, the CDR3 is TGTGCCAGCAGTTTCCCCGGAGCAACTAATGAAAAACTGTTTTTT.

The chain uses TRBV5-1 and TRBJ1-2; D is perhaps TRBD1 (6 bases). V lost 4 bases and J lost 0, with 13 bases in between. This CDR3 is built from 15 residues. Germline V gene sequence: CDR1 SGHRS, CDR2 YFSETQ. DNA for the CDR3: TGCGCCAGCAGCCTAGGGACACCTACTAACTATGGCTACACCTTC. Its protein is CASSLGTPTNYGYTF.

Written as DNA, the CDR3 is TGTGCCAGCAGTTTTTCCCTAGCGGGAGGTGATACGCAGTATTTT. The encoded protein is CASSFSLAGGDTQYF. The V gene is TRBV12-3 or TRBV12-4, the J gene TRBJ2-3, with TRBD2 identical over 11 bases. V was clipped by 3 bases and J by 6 bases; unmatched bases: 5. This CDR3 is built from 15 residues.

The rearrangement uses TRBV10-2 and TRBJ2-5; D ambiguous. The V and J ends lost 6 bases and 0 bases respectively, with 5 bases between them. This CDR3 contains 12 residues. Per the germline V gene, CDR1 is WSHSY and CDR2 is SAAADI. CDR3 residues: CASRRNQETQYF. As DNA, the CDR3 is TGCGCCAGCAGGCGCAACCAAGAGACCCAGTACTTC.

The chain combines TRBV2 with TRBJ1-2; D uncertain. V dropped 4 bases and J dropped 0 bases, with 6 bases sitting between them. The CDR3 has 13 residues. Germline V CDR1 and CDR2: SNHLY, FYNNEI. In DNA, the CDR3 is TGTGCCAGCAGTGCCGGAACTAACTATGGCTACACCTTC. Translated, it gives CASSAGTNYGYTF.

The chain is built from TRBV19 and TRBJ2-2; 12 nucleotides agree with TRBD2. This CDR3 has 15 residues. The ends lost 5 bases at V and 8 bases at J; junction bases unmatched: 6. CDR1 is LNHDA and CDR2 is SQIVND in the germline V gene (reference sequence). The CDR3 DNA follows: TGTGCCAGTAGTGACCTAGCGGGAGGGCCGGGGGAGCTGTTTTTT. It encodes CASSDLAGGPGELFF.

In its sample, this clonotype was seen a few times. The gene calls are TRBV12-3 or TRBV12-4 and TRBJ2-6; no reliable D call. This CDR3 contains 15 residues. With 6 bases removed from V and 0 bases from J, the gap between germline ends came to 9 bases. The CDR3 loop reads CASSPLTSGANVLTF. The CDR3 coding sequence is TGTGCCAGCAGCCCCTTGACCTCTGGGGCCAACGTCCTGACTTTC.

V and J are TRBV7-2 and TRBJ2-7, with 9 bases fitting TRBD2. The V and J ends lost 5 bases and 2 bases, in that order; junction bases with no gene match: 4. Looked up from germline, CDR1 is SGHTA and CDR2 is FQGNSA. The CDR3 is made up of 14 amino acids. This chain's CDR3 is CASSTQRGAYEQYF. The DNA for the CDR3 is TGTGCCAGCAGCACCCAGCGGGGGGCCTACGAGCAGTACTTC.

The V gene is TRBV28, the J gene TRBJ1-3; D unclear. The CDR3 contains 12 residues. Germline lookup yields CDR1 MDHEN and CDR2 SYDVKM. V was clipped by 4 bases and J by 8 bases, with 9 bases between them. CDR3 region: CASSSPLDTIYF. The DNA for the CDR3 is TGTGCCAGCAGTTCCCCTCTGGACACCATATATTTT. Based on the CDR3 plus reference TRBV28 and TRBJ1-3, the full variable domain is DVKVTQSSRYLVKRTGEKVFLECVQDMDHENMFWYRQDPGLGLRLIYFSYDVKMKEKGDIPEGYSVSREKKERFSLILESASTNQTSMYLCASSSPLDTIYFGEGSWLTVV.

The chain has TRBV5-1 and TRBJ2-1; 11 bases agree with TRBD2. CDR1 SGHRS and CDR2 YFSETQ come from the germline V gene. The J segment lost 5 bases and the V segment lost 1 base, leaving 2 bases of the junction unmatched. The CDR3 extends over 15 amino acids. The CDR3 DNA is TGCGCCAGCAGCTTGTGGGGACTAGCGGACAATGAGCAGTTCTTC. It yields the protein CASSLWGLADNEQFF.

The DNA for the CDR3 is TGTGCCAGCAGTTTCGACAGGGGGATGGCTCAGCCCCAGCATTTT. It yields the protein CASSFDRGMAQPQHF. This chain uses TRBV12-3 or TRBV12-4 with TRBJ1-5; TRBD1 matches 9 bases. The V gene end was trimmed by 3 bases and the J gene end by 6 bases; junction bases not matched to a gene: 6. This CDR3 is 15 amino acids long.

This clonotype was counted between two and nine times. CDR3 bases: TGTGCCAGCAGCCCCCAGACAGTCTATGCGCAGTATTTT. It yields the protein CASSPQTVYAQYF. The chain has TRBV7-2 and TRBJ2-3, with D possibly TRBD1 on 5 matching bases. This CDR3 is 13 amino acids long. Germline V gene sequence: CDR1 SGHTA, CDR2 FQGNSA. V shed 5 bases and J shed 10 bases, with 16 bases lying between them. The variable domain in full, completed from reference TRBV7-2 and TRBJ2-3, reads GAGVSQSPSNKVTEKGKDVELRCDPISGHTALYWYRQSLGQGLEFLIYFQGNSAPDKSGLPSDRFSAERTGGSVSTLTIQRTQQEDSAVYLCASSPQTVYAQYFGPGTRLTVL.

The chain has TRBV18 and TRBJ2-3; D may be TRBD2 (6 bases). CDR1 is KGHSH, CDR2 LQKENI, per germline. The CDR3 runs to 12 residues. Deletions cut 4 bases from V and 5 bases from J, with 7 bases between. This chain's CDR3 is CASSRGEDTQYF. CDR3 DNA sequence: TGTGCCAGCTCACGGGGGGAAGATACGCAGTATTTT.

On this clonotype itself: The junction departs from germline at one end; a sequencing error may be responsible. This CDR3 reads CASTLGGWGEQFF. For the CDR3, the DNA is TGTGCCAGCACCTTAGGAGGGTGGGGTGAGCAGTTCTTC. The chain employs TRBV7-2 and TRBJ2-1; possibly TRBD2 for D (6 bases). The CDR3 is made up of 13 amino acids. Germline values: CDR1 SGHTA, CDR2 FQGNSA.

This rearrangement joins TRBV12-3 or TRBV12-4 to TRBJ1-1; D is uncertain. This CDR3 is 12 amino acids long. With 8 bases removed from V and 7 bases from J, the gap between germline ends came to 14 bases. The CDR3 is CASGVLESEAFF. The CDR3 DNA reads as TGTGCCAGCGGAGTCTTGGAGAGTGAAGCTTTCTTT.

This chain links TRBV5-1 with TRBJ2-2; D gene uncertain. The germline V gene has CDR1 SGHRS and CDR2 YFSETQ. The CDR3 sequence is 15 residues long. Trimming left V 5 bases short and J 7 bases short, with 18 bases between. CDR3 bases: TGCGCCAGCAGAGTTCCCCTCTTTGGTGTCGGGGAGCTGTTTTTT. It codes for CASRVPLFGVGELFF.

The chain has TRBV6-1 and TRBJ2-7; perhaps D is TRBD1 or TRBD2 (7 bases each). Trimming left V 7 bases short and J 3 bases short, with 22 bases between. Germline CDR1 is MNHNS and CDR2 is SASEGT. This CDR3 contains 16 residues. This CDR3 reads CASTRNSGTEVYEQYF. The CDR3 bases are TGTGCCAGCACCCGAAACAGCGGGACAGAAGTCTACGAGCAGTACTTC.

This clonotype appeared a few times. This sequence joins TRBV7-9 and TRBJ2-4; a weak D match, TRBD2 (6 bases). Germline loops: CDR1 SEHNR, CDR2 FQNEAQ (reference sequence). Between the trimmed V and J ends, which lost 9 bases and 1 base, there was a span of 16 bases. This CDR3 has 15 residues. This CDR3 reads CASSSAREAKNIQYF. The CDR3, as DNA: TGTGCCAGTTCTAGCGCCCGAGAGGCCAAAAACATTCAGTACTTC.

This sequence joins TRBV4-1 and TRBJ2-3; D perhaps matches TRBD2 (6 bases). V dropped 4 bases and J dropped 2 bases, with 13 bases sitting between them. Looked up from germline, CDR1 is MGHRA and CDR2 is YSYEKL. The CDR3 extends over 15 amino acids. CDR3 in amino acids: CASSRLVGNTDTQYF. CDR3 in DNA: TGCGCCAGCAGCCGACTAGTGGGAAACACAGATACGCAGTATTTT.

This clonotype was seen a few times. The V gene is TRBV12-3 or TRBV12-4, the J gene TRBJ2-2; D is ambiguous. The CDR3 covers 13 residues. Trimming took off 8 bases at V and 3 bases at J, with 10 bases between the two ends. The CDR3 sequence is CASASPDTGELFF. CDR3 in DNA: TGTGCCAGCGCGTCACCAGACACCGGGGAGCTGTTTTTT.

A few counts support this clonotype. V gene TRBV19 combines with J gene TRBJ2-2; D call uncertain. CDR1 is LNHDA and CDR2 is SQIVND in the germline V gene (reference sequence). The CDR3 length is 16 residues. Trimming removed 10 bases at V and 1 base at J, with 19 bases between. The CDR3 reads CATKGRIRRNTGELFF. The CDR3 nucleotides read TGTGCCACCAAGGGTAGAATAAGACGGAACACCGGGGAGCTGTTTTTT.

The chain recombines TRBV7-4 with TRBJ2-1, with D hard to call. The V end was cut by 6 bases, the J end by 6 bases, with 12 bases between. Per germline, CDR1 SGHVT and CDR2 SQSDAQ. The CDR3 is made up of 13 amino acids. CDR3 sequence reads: CASSPQVGNEQFF. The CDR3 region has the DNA TGTGCCAGCAGTCCCCAGGTGGGCAATGAGCAGTTCTTC.

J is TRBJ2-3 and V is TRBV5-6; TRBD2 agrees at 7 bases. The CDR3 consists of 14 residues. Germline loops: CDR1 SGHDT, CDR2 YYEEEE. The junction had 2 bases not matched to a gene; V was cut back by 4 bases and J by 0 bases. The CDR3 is CASSDSGSTDTQYF. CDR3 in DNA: TGTGCCAGCAGCGATAGCGGGAGCACAGATACGCAGTATTTT.